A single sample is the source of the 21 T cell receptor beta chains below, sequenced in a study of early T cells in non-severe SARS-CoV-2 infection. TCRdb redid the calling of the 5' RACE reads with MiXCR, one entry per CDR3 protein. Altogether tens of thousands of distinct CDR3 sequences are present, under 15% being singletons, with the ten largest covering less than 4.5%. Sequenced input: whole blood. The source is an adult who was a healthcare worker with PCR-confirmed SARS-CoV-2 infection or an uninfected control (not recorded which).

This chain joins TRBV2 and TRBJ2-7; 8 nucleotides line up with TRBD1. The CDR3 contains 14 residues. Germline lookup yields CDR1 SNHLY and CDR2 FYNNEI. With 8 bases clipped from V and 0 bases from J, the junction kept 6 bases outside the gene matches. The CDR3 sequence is CASQLQGVSYEQYF. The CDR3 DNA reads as TGTGCCAGCCAACTACAGGGGGTCTCCTACGAGCAGTACTTC. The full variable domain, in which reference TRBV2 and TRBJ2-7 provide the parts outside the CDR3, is EPEVTQTPSHQVTQMGQEVILRCVPISNHLYFYWYRQILGQKVEFLVSFYNNEISEKSEIFDDQFSVERPDGSNFTLKIRSTKLEDSAMYFCASQLQGVSYEQYFGPGTRLTVT.

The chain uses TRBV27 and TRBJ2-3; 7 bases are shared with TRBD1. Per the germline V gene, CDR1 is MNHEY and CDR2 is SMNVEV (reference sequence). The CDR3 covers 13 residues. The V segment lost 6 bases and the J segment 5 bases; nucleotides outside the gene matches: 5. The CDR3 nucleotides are TGTGCCAGCAGCCCGAGACAGGGAGATACGCAGTATTTT. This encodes CASSPRQGDTQYF.

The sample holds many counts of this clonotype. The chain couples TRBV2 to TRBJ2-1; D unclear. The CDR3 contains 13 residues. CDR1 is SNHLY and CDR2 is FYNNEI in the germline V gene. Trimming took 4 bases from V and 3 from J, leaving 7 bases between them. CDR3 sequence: CASSVVIYNEQFF. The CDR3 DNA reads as TGTGCCAGCAGTGTAGTCATCTACAATGAGCAGTTCTTC.

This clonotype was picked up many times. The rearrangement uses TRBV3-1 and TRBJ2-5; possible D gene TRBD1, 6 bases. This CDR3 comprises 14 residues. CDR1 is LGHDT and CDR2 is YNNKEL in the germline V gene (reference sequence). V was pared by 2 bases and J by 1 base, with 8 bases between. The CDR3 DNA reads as TGTGCCAGCAGCCAATTGGGGGCCCAAGAGACCCAGTACTTC. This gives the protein CASSQLGAQETQYF.

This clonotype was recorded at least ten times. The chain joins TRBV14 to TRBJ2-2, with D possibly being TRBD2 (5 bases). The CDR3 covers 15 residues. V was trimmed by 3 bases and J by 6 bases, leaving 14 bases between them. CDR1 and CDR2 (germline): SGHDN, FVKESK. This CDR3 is CASSHRRGMAGELFF. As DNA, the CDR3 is TGTGCCAGCAGCCACAGAAGAGGGATGGCCGGGGAGCTGTTTTTT.

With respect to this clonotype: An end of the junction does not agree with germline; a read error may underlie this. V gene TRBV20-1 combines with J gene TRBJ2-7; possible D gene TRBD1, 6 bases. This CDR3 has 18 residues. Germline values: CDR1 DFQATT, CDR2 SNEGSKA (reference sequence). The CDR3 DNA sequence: TGCCGTGCTAGAGACCTTGGGGGAACAGGGCCGTCGAGCTACGAGCAGTACTTC. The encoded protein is CRARDLGGTGPSSYEQYF.

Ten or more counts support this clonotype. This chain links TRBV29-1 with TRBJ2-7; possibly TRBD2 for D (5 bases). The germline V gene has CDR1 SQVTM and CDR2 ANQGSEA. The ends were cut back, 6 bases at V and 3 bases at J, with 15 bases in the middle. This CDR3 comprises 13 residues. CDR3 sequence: CSVAWAGGYEQYF. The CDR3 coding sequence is TGCAGCGTCGCTTGGGCAGGAGGCTACGAGCAGTACTTC.

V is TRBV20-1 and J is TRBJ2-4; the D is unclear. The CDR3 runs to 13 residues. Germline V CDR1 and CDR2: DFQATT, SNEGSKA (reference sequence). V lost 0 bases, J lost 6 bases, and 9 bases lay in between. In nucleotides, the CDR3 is TGCAGTGCTAGAGATCTCCGAGGAAACATTCAGTACTTC. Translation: CSARDLRGNIQYF.

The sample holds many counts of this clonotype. The CDR3, as DNA: TGCAGTGCCCCAGGGACAGGGCTATTGGGTCTAGCCAAAAACATTCAGTACTTC. Amino acids: CSAPGTGLLGLAKNIQYF. The V and J genes are TRBV20-1 and TRBJ2-4, with 9 positions matching TRBD1. V was pared by 6 bases and J by 0 bases, with 15 bases of the junction left unmatched. The V gene's germline CDR1 is DFQATT and CDR2 SNEGSKA (reference sequence). This CDR3 region has 18 residues.

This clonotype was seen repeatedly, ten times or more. CDR3 loop: CASSLALNTEAFF. The CDR3 DNA sequence: TGTGCCAGCAGTCTAGCCCTGAACACTGAAGCTTTCTTT. The chain combines TRBV28 with TRBJ1-1; the D is unclear. The CDR3 is made up of 13 amino acids. Germline V gene lookup returns CDR1 MDHEN and CDR2 SYDVKM. V gave up 5 bases and J gave up 0 bases, with 7 bases separating them.

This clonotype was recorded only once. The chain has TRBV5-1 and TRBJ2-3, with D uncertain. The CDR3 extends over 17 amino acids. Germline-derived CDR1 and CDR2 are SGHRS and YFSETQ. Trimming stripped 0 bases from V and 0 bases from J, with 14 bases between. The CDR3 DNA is TGCGCCAGCAGCTTGGAAAGGCGGACCACTAGCACAGATACGCAGTATTTT. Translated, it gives CASSLERRTTSTDTQYF.

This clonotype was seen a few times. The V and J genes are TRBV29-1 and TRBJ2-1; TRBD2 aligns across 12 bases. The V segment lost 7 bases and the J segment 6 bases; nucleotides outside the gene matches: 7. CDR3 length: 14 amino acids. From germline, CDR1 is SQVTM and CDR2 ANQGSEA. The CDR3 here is CSGRLAGVLNEQFF. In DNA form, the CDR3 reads TGCAGCGGCAGACTAGCGGGAGTCCTCAATGAGCAGTTCTTC.

This CDR3 is CASSLPGSLNTEAFF. In nucleotides, the CDR3 is TGTGCCAGCAGTCTCCCGGGCAGTTTGAACACTGAAGCTTTCTTT. V and J are TRBV2 and TRBJ1-1; D is unclear. CDR3 size: 15 residues. Between the trimmed V and J ends, which lost 5 bases and 0 bases, there was a span of 13 bases. CDR1 is SNHLY and CDR2 is FYNNEI in the germline V gene.

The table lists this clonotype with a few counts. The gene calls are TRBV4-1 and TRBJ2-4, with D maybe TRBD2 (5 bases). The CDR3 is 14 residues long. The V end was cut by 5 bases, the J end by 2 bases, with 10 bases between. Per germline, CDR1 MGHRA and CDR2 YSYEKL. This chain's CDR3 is CASSVGVTKNIQYF. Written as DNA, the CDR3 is TGCGCCAGCAGCGTCGGGGTAACCAAAAACATTCAGTACTTC.

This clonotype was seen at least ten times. The CDR3 protein is CASSLSFSGSLGETQYF. CDR3 coding DNA: TGTGCCAGCTCTCTCTCCTTTAGCGGGAGCCTAGGAGAGACCCAGTACTTC. V and J are TRBV18 and TRBJ2-5, with 9 bases lining up with TRBD2. V trimming: 6 bases; J trimming: 4 bases; junction bases outside the gene matches: 15. The germline CDR1 and CDR2 sequences are KGHSH and LQKENI. This CDR3 spans 17 amino acids.

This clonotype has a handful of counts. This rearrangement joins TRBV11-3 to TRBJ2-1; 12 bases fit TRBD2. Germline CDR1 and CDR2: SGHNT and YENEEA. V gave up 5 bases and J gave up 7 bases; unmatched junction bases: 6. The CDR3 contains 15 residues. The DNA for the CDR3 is TGTGCCAGCAGCCCGACCGGGACTAGCGGGAATGAGCAGTTCTTC. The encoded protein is CASSPTGTSGNEQFF.

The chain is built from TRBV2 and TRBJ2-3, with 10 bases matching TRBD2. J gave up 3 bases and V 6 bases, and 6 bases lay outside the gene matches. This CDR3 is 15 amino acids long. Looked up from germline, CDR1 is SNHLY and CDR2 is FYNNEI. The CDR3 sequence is CASRPRLAGTDTQYF. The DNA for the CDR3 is TGTGCCAGCAGGCCCCGACTAGCGGGTACAGATACGCAGTATTTT.

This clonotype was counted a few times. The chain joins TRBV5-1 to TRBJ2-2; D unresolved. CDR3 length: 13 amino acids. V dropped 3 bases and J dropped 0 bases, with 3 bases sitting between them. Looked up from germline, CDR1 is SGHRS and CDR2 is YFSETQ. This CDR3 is CASSSTNTGELFF. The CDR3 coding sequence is TGCGCCAGCAGCTCTACGAACACCGGGGAGCTGTTTTTT.

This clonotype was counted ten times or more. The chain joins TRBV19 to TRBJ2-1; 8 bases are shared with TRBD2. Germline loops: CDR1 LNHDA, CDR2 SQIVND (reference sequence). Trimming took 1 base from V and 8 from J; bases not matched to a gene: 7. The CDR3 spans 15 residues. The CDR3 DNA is TGTGCCAGTAGTATAGGACTAGCGAGAGGCCATGAGCAGTTCTTC. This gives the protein CASSIGLARGHEQFF.

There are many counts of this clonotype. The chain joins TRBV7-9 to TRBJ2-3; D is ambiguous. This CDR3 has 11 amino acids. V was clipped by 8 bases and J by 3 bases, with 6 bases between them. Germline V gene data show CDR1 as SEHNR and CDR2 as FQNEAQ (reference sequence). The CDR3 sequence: CASEETDTQYF. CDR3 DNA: TGTGCCAGCGAAGAGACAGATACGCAGTATTTT.

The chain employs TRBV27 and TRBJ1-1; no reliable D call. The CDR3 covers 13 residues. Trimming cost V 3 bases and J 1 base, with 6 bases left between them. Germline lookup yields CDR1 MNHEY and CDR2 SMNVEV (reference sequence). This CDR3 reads CASSFGKNTEAFF. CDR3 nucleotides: TGTGCCAGCAGTTTCGGCAAGAACACTGAAGCTTTCTTT.